This T cell receptor (beta chain) emerged from a study of OX40 agonist ivuxolimab in advanced cancers. TCRdb's copy holds only in-frame clones and misses some; the assay was immunoSEQ multiplex PCR. The sample records tens of thousands of clones, 70% to 90% being singletons. V dropped 3 bases and J dropped 4 bases, with 10 bases sitting between them. CDR1 and CDR2 from the germline V gene are SGDLS and YYNGEE. This CDR3 is built from 13 residues. This clone was detected only once. The same CDR3 arises from other DNA sequences in this sample as well. The source was CD4+ or CD8+ T cells sorted from blood, collected in a trial of the OX40 agonist ivuxolimab. The source of this sequence is an adult with an advanced solid tumor such as melanoma, head and neck, liver or kidney cancer. The chain combines TRBV9 with TRBJ1-2; a weak D match, TRBD1 (6 bases). The CDR3, as DNA: TGTGCCAGCAGCGCGACAGGTCCCTATGGCTACACCTTC. Its translation: CASSATGPYGYTF.